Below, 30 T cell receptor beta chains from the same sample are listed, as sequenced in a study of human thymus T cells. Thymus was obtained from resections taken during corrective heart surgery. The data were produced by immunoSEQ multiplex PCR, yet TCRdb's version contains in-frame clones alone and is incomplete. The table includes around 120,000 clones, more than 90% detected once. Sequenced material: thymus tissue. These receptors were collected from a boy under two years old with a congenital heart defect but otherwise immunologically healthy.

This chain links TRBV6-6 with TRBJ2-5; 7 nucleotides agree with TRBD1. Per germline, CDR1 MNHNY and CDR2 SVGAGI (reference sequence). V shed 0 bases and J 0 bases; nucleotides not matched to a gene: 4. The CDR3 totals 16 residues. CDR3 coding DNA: TGTGCCAGCAGTTACTCGACAGGGACGTACCAAGAGACCCAGTACTTC. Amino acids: CASSYSTGTYQETQYF.

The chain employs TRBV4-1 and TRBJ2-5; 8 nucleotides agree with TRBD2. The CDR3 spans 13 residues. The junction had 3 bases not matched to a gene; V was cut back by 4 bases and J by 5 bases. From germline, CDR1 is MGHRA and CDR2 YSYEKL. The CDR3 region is CASSRGLAETQYF. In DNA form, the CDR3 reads TGCGCCAGCAGCCGCGGACTAGCCGAGACCCAGTACTTC.

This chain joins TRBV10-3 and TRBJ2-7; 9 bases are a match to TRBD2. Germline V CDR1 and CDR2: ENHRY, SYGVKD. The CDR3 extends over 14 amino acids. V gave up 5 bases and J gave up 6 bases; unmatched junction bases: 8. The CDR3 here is CAISSEGLAGEQYF. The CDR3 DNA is TGTGCCATCAGTTCGGAGGGACTAGCTGGCGAGCAGTACTTC.

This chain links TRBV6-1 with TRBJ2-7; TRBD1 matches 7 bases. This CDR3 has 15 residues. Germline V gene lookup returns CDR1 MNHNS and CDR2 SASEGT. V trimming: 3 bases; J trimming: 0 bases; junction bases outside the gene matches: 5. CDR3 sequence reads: CASSERAGGSYEQYF. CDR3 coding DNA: TGTGCCAGCAGTGAGCGGGCAGGGGGCTCCTACGAGCAGTACTTC.

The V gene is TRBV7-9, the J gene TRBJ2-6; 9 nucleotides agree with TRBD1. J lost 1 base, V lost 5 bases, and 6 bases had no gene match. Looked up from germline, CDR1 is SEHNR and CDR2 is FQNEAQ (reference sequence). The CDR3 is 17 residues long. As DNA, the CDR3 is TGTGCCAGCAGCCCCCCCGGGACAGGGTCTGGGGCCAACGTCCTGACTTTC. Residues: CASSPPGTGSGANVLTF.

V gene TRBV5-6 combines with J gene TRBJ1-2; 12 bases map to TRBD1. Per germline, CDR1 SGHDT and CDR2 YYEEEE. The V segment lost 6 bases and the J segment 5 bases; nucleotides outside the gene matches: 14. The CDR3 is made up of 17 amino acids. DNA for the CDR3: TGTGCCAGCAACTTAGGGGGACAGGGGGCGATTCGGTATGGCTACACCTTC. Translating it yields CASNLGGQGAIRYGYTF.

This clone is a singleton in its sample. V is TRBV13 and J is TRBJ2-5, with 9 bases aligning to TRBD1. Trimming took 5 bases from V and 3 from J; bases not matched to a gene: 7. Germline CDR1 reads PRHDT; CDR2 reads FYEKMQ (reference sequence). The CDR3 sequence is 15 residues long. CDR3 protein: CASSLMGQGEETQYF. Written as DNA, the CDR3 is TGTGCCAGCAGCCTCATGGGACAGGGAGAAGAGACCCAGTACTTC.

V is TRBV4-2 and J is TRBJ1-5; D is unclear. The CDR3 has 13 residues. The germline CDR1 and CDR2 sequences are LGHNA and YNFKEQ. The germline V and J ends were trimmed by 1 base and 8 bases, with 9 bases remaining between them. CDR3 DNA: TGTGCCAGCAGCCAAGGGATGCGTGAGCCCCAGCATTTT. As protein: CASSQGMREPQHF.

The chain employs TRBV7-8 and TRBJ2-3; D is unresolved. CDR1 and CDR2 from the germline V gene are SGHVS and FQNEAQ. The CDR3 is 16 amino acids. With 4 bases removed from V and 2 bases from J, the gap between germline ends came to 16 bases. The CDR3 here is CASSSLPGLHTDTQYF. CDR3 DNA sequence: TGTGCCAGCAGCTCCCTGCCGGGCCTTCACACAGATACGCAGTATTTT.

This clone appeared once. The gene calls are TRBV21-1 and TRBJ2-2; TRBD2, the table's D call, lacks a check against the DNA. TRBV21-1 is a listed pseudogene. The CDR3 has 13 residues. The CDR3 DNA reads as TGTGCCAGCAGCAACCCCGGGGCCGGGGAGCTGTTTTTT. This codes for CASSNPGAGELFF.

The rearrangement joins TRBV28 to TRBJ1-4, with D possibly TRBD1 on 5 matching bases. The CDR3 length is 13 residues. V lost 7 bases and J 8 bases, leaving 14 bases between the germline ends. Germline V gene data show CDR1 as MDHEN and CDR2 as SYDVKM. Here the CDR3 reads CASMRGAGEKLFF. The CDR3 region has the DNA TGTGCCAGCATGAGGGGCGCGGGCGAAAAACTGTTTTTT.

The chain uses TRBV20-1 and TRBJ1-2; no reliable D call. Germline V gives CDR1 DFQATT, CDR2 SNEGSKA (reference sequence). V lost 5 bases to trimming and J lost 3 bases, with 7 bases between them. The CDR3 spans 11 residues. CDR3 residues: CSALGDYGYTF. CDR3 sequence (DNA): TGCAGTGCTCTTGGGGACTATGGCTACACCTTC.

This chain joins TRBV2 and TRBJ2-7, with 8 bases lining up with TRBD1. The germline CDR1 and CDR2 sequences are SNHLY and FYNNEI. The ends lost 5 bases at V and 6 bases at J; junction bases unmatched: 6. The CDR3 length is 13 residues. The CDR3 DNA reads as TGTGCCAGCAGTCGACAGGGGAAACGCGAGCAGTACTTC. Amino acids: CASSRQGKREQYF.

The CDR3 DNA reads as TGTGCCAGCACCGACATACTCGGACTTTTCCCCTATGGCTACACCTTC. Translation: CASTDILGLFPYGYTF. The chain recombines TRBV6-8 with TRBJ1-2; D gene uncertain. Trimming stripped 7 bases from V and 4 bases from J, with 22 bases between. This CDR3 region has 16 residues. Per germline, CDR1 MNHGY and CDR2 SAAAGT.

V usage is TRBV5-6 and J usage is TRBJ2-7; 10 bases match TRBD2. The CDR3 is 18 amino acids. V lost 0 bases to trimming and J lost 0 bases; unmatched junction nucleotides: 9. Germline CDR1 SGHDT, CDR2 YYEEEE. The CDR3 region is CASSLGTSGKMSSYEQYF. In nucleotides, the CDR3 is TGTGCCAGCAGCTTGGGGACTAGCGGAAAGATGAGCTCCTACGAGCAGTACTTC.

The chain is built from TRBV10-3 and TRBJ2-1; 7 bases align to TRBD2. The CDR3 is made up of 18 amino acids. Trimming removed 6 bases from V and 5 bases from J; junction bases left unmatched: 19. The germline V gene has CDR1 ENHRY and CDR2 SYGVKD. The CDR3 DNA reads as TGTGCCATCAGAAAGCTAACCCCCGCGGGGGAAGGGGACAATGAGCAGTTCTTC. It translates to CAIRKLTPAGEGDNEQFF.

The CDR3 DNA sequence: TGCGCCAGCAGCCAAGATATAGGCCCATTCTACGGGTTCTTC. This codes for CASSQDIGPFYGFF. This sequence joins TRBV4-1 and TRBJ2-1; D remains ambiguous. CDR3 size: 14 residues. Trimming removed 0 bases from V and 15 bases from J, with 18 bases in between. Germline loops: CDR1 MGHRA, CDR2 YSYEKL.

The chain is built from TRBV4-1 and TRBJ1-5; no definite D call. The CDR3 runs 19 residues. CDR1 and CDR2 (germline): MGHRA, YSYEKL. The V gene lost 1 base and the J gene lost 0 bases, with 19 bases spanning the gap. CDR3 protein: CASSQVPATKDYSNQPQHF. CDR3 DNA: TGCGCCAGCAGCCAAGTCCCCGCTACTAAAGACTATAGCAATCAGCCCCAGCATTTT.

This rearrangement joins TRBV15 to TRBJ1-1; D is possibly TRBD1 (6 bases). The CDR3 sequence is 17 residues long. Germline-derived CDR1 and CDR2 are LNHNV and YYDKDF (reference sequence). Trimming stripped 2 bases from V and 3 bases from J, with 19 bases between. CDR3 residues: CATSRSKTGARYTEAFF. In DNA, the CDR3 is TGTGCCACCAGCAGATCGAAAACGGGGGCGCGTTACACTGAAGCTTTCTTT.

The CDR3 nucleotides read TGCGCCAGCAGCCAAGCAACGGGGAAACCGGGAAACACCATATATTTT. This codes for CASSQATGKPGNTIYF. The rearrangement joins TRBV4-3 to TRBJ1-3; D is uncertain. The CDR3 is 16 residues long. V was pared by 1 base and J by 4 bases, with 14 bases between. Germline V CDR1 and CDR2: LGHNA, YSLEER.

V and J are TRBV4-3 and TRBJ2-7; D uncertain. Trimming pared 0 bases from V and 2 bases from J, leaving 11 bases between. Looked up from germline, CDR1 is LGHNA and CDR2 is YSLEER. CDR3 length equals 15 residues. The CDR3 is CASSQDQGSPYEQYF. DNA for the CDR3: TGCGCCAGCAGCCAAGATCAAGGCAGTCCCTACGAGCAGTACTTC.

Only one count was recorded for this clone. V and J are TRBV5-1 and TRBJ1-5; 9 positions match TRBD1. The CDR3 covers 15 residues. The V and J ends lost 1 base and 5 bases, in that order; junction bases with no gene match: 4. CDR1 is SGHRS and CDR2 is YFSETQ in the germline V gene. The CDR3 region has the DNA TGCGCCAGCAGCTTGACAGGGGACAGGGATCAGCCCCAGCATTTT. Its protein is CASSLTGDRDQPQHF.

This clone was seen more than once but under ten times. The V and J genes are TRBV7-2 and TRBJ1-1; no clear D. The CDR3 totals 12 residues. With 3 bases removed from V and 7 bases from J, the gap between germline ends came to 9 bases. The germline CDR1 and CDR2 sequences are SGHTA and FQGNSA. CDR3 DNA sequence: TGTGCCAGCAGCTTTACAAGGATTGAAGCTTTCTTT. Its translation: CASSFTRIEAFF.

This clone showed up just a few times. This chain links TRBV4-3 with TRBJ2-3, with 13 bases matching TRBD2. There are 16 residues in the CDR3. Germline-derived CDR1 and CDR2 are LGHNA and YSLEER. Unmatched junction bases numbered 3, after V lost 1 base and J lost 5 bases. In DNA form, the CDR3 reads TGCGCCAGCAGCCAAGGGACTAGCGGGGGCCAAGATACGCAGTATTTT. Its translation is CASSQGTSGGQDTQYF.

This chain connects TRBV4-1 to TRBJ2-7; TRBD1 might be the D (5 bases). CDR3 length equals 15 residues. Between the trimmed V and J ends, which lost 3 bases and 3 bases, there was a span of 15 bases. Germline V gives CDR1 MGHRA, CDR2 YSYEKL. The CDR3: CASSQGGQGRYEQYF. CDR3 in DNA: TGCGCCAGCAGCCAGGGTGGGCAGGGCCGCTACGAGCAGTACTTC.

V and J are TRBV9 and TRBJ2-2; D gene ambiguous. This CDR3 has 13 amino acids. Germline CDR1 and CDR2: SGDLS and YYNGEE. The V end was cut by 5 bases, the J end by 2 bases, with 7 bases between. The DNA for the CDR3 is TGTGCCAGCAGTAACAGAAACACCGGGGAGCTGTTTTTT. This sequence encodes CASSNRNTGELFF.

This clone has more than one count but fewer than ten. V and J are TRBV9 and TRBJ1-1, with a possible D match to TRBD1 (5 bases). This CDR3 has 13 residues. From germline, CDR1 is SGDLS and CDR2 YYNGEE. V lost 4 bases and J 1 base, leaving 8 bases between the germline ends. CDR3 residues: CASSYGGNTEAFF. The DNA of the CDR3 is TGTGCCAGCAGCTACGGGGGGAACACTGAAGCTTTCTTT.

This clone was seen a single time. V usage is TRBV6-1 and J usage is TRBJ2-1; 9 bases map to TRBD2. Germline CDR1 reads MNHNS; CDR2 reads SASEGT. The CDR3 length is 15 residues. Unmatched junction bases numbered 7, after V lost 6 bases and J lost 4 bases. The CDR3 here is CASRTRLAEYNEQFF. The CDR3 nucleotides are TGTGCCAGCAGGACCAGACTAGCGGAATACAATGAGCAGTTCTTC.

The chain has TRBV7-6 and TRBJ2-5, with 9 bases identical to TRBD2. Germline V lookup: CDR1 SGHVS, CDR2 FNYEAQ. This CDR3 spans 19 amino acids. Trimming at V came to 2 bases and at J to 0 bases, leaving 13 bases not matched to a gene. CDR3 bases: TGTGCCAGCAGCTTAATACTAGCGGGCCCCGGGGGGTACCAAGAGACCCAGTACTTC. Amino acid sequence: CASSLILAGPGGYQETQYF.

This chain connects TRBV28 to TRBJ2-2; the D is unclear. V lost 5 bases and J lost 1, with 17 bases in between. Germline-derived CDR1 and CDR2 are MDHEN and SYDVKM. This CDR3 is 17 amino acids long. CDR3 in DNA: TGTGCCAGCAGTCGCTCGACGGCCACTGAGAACACCGGGGAGCTGTTTTTT. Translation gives CASSRSTATENTGELFF.